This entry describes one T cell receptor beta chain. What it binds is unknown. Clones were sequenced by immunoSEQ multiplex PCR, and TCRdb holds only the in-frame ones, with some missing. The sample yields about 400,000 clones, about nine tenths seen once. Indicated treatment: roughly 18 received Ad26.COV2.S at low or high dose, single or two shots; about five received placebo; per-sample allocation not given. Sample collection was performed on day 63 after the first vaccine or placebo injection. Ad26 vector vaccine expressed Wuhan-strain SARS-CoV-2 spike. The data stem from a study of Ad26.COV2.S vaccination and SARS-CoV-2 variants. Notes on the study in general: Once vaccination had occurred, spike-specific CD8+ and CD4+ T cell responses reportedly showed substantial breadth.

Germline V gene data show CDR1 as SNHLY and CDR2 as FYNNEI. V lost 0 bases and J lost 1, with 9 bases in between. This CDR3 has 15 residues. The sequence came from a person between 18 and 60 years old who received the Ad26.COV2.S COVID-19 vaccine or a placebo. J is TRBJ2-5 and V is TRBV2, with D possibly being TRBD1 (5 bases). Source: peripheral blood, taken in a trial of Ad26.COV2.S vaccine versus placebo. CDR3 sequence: CASSEAGQGQETQYF. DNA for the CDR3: TGTGCCAGCAGTGAAGCGGGGCAGGGCCAAGAGACCCAGTACTTC.